Listed below are T cell receptor beta chains from one sample, sequenced in a study of T cell responses to AZD1222 COVID-19 vaccine. The assay was immunoSEQ multiplex PCR, and TCRdb's table has in-frame clones only and misses some. This table has roughly 67,000 clones, around 89% appearing once. The sequencing here drew on peripheral blood, taken on day 0 of AZD1222 vaccination. Source of these receptors: an adult in good health. Each CDR3 is given with its conserved first and last residue. Fields, in order: clone size, D gene, V gene, J gene, CDR3 protein, CDR3 DNA. The D gene is left open where the match is weak. Only some rows state a clone size, as once, few, many or a class for expanded clones.

>.|TRBD2|TRBV3-1/TRBV3-2|TRBJ2-3
CASSQVTSGADTQYF
TGTGCCAGCAGCCAAGTTACTAGCGGGGCAGATACGCAGTATTTT
>.|.|TRBV7-3|TRBJ1-1
CASSSRENTEAFF
TGTGCCAGCAGCTCCAGGGAGAACACTGAAGCTTTCTTT
>.|.|TRBV28|TRBJ1-5
CASLGAGEGQPQHF
TGTGCCAGTCTGGGGGCAGGGGAGGGTCAGCCCCAGCATTTT
>.|TRBD2|TRBV4-3|TRBJ2-3
CASSPERLAGADTQYF
TGCGCCAGCAGCCCAGAAAGACTAGCGGGTGCAGATACGCAGTATTTT
>.|.|TRBV7-2|TRBJ1-1
CASSLAEPVLNTEAFF
TGTGCCAGCAGCTTAGCTGAGCCGGTACTGAACACTGAAGCTTTCTTT
>.|TRBD1|TRBV12-5|TRBJ2-2
CASGPGTGGNTGELFF
TGTGCTAGTGGACCCGGGACAGGGGGGAACACCGGGGAGCTGTTTTTT
>.|.|TRBV24-1|TRBJ1-5
CATSVGGNQPQHF
TGTGCCACCAGTGTGGGGGGTAATCAGCCCCAGCATTTT
>.|TRBD2|TRBV5-1|TRBJ2-1
CASGTSGTYNEQFF
TGCGCCAGCGGGACTAGCGGGACATACAATGAGCAGTTCTTC
>.|.|TRBV7-2|TRBJ2-7
CASSPQGGSEQYF
TGTGCCAGCAGCCCACAGGGGGGGAGCGAGCAGTACTTC
>.|.|TRBV24-1|TRBJ2-2
CATRTGSDTGELFF
TGTGCCACCAGGACGGGCAGTGACACCGGGGAGCTGTTTTTT
>.|.|TRBV6-6|TRBJ2-3
CASRTGRTSTDTQYF
TGTGCCAGCAGAACGGGGCGAACTAGCACAGATACGCAGTATTTT
>.|TRBD2|TRBV4-3|TRBJ2-1
CASSHMGGAGTYNEQFF
TGCGCCAGCAGCCACATGGGAGGAGCGGGGACCTACAATGAGCAGTTCTTC
>.|.|TRBV29-1|TRBJ2-5
CSVEGHVGGRQETQYF
TGCAGCGTTGAAGGTCATGTCGGGGGCCGGCAAGAGACCCAGTACTTC
>once|.|TRBV18|TRBJ1-5
CASSPDLNSNQPQHF
TGTGCCAGCTCACCCGACTTGAATAGCAATCAGCCCCAGCATTTT
>.|.|TRBV19|TRBJ1-1
CASSIDPQGGGNTEAFF
TGTGCCAGTAGTATAGATCCTCAAGGAGGGGGAAACACTGAAGCTTTCTTT
>.|TRBD1|TRBV6-1|TRBJ2-7
CASSEDRGQLYEQYF
TGTGCCAGCAGTGAAGACAGGGGCCAACTCTACGAGCAGTACTTC
>.|.|TRBV9|TRBJ1-2
CASRNQGRGAYGYTF
TGTGCCAGCAGGAACCAGGGAAGAGGGGCCTATGGCTACACCTTC
>.|.|TRBV25-1|TRBJ2-1
CASRGQGNYNEQFF
TGTGCCAGTAGAGGCCAGGGAAACTACAATGAGCAGTTCTTC
>.|TRBD1|TRBV27|TRBJ2-3
CASSRKPWDRGADTQYF
TGTGCCAGCAGCCGCAAGCCCTGGGACAGGGGGGCGGATACGCAGTATTTT
>medium-sized|TRBD1|TRBV9|TRBJ1-4
CASSVAYRGVNEKLFF
TGTGCCAGCAGCGTAGCGTACAGGGGCGTTAATGAAAAACTGTTTTTT
>.|.|TRBV23-1|TRBJ1-6
CASSRWPLHF
TGCGCCAGCAGTCGGTGGCCCCTCCACTTT
>.|TRBD1|TRBV7-8|TRBJ1-2
CASSLVGDRHYGYTF
TGTGCCAGCAGCTTAGTTGGGGACAGACACTATGGCTACACCTTC
>.|.|TRBV19|TRBJ2-2
CASSISRTATGELFF
TGTGCCAGTAGTATATCTAGAACAGCCACCGGGGAGCTGTTTTTT
>.|TRBD1|TRBV28|TRBJ2-7
CASSFFRGPYEQYF
TGTGCCAGCAGTTTTTTTAGGGGGCCCTACGAGCAGTACTTC
>.|.|TRBV28|TRBJ2-7
CASRDFYEQYF
TGTGCCAGCAGAGACTTCTACGAGCAGTACTTC
>.|.|TRBV21-1|TRBJ2-2
CASPEGITSGCWSGELFF
TGTGCCAGCCCCGAAGGGATAACTAGCGGTTGCTGGTCCGGGGAGCTGTTTTTT
>once|.|TRBV27|TRBJ2-7
CASSPTQTGLVLSEQYF
TGTGCCAGCAGCCCCACCCAGACAGGATTAGTTCTGAGTGAGCAGTACTTC
>.|.|TRBV9|TRBJ2-6
CASSVSQGPGANVLTF
TGTGCCAGCAGCGTGTCACAGGGTCCTGGGGCCAACGTCCTGACTTTC
>.|.|TRBV6-2/TRBV6-3|TRBJ1-5
CASSYWQGPKDQPQHF
TGTGCCAGCAGTTACTGGCAGGGCCCAAAAGATCAGCCCCAGCATTTT
>.|.|TRBV4-3|TRBJ1-5
CASSLGINQPQHF
TGCGCCAGCAGCCTAGGAATTAATCAGCCCCAGCATTTT
>.|.|TRBV19|TRBJ1-2
CASSPRQDNYGYTF
TGTGCCAGTAGTCCCCGGCAGGACAACTATGGCTACACCTTC
>.|.|TRBV24-1|TRBJ2-2
CATSERVKGTGELFF
TGTGCCACCAGTGAGCGCGTTAAGGGCACCGGGGAGCTGTTTTTT
>.|.|TRBV28|TRBJ1-1
CASSPTGLLAFF
TGTGCCAGCAGTCCCACAGGCCTGCTAGCTTTCTTT
>.|TRBD2|TRBV27|TRBJ2-1
CASSSGLRNEQFF
TGTGCCAGCAGTTCGGGACTACGCAATGAGCAGTTCTTC
>.|.|TRBV25-1|TRBJ1-1
CASSDLRGSMSEAFF
TGTGCCAGCAGTGATCTAAGGGGGAGTATGAGTGAAGCTTTCTTT
>.|.|TRBV5-6|TRBJ2-3
CASSLRGRGTDTQYF
TGTGCCAGCAGCTTGAGGGGCAGAGGCACAGATACGCAGTATTTT
>.|.|TRBV6-5|TRBJ1-1
CASSYSRKAFF
TGTGCCAGCAGTTACTCCAGGAAGGCTTTCTTT
>.|TRBD1|TRBV6-4|TRBJ1-2
CASSDLDRAYGYTF
TGTGCCAGCAGTGACTTGGACAGGGCCTATGGCTACACCTTC
>.|TRBD1|TRBV29-1|TRBJ2-7
CSVKDRDYEQYF
TGCAGCGTCAAGGACAGGGACTACGAGCAGTACTTC
>.|.|TRBV9|TRBJ1-6
CASSVATQGSPLHF
TGTGCCAGCAGCGTAGCTACGCAGGGATCACCCCTCCACTTT
>.|TRBD1|TRBV3-1/TRBV3-2|TRBJ2-1
CASSQPTGGGEQFF
TGTGCCAGCAGCCAGCCCACAGGGGGCGGCGAGCAGTTCTTC